The clone carrying this T cell receptor (beta chain) was seen a few times. Arm-PCR of CDR3 regions and iRepertoire HTBI primers were used to build TCR beta libraries. TCRdb reanalysed the multiplex PCR reads using MiXCR and keeps one entry per CDR3 protein. The sample contains around 450,000 distinct CDR3 sequences, 20% to 25% of which appear only once. The entry originates in a study of regulatory T cells in long-lasting Graves disease. CDR3 length equals 15 residues. The germline V gene has CDR1 MDHEN and CDR2 SYDVKM. Trimming removed 5 bases at V and 6 bases at J, with 20 bases between. The time point here: persistent/refractory GD, antithyroid drugs over 5 years with positive TRAb. RNA from PBMCs was the source of the TCR library.

This TCR derives from a female donor with Graves disease. The rearrangement uses TRBV28 and TRBJ2-7; perhaps TRBD2 as D (7 bases). The sequenced sample was peripheral blood mononuclear cells (PBMCs), obtained when the disease was refractory, from a patient treated with antithyroid drugs. The CDR3 sequence: CASSGGGLELGEQYF. CDR3 nucleotides: TGTGCCAGCAGTGGGGGGGGGCTTGAGCTCGGCGAGCAGTACTTC.